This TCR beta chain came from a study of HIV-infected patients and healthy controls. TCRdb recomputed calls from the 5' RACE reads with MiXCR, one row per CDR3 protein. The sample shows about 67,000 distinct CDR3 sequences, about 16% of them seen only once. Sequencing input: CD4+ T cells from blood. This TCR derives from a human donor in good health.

The chain's CDR3 is CSVEGGEKLFF. The CDR3 DNA reads as TGCAGCGTTGAAGGGGGTGAAAAACTGTTTTTT. The J gene is TRBJ1-4, the V gene TRBV29-1; D ambiguous. Germline loops: CDR1 SQVTM, CDR2 ANQGSEA. The germline V and J ends were trimmed by 1 base and 7 bases, with 4 bases remaining between them. This CDR3 spans 11 amino acids.